This is a list of T cell receptor beta chains from one sample in a study of cytomegalovirus exposure and HLA in healthy donors. Some clones are missing from TCRdb's copy, which holds only in-frame ones; the method was immunoSEQ multiplex PCR. The sample lists about 98,000 clones; 55% to 75% were seen once. Specimen: PBMCs. The receptors were gathered from a man in his fifties in good health and CMV-seronegative. The CDR3 runs from the conserved cysteine through the conserved F or W. Each record gives: V gene, D gene, clone size, J gene, CDR3 DNA, CDR3 protein. A D gene is named only where the DNA matches it firmly. Size is omitted from some rows. Given values are once, few, many or a class for expanded clones.

v_call: TRBV18
d_call: -
clone_size: once
j_call: TRBJ1-1
cdr3_nt: TGTGCCAGCTCACCAATGGCGAACACTGAAGCTTTCTTT
cdr3_aa: CASSPMANTEAFF

v_call: TRBV28
d_call: TRBD1
clone_size: -
j_call: TRBJ2-7
cdr3_nt: TGTGCCAGCAGTCCGGGACAGGGGTCGAGCGAGCAGTACTTC
cdr3_aa: CASSPGQGSSEQYF

v_call: TRBV10-3
d_call: TRBD1
clone_size: -
j_call: TRBJ2-1
cdr3_nt: TGTGCCATCAGTGAGTTGGGACAGGCAACCACCTACAATGAGCAGTTCTTC
cdr3_aa: CAISELGQATTYNEQFF

v_call: TRBV7-2
d_call: -
clone_size: -
j_call: TRBJ2-3
cdr3_nt: TGTGCCAGCAGCTTAGCAAGAGTGCGTACAGATACGCAGTATTTT
cdr3_aa: CASSLARVRTDTQYF

v_call: TRBV18
d_call: -
clone_size: -
j_call: TRBJ2-7
cdr3_nt: TGTGCCAGCTCAGCTACCGGGACACCTTCCTACGAGCAGTACTTC
cdr3_aa: CASSATGTPSYEQYF

v_call: TRBV10-3
d_call: TRBD1
clone_size: few
j_call: TRBJ1-4
cdr3_nt: TGTGCCAGCAGGACAGGGAATAATGAAAAACTGTTTTTT
cdr3_aa: CASRTGNNEKLFF

v_call: TRBV7-9
d_call: -
clone_size: once
j_call: TRBJ2-2
cdr3_nt: TGTTCCAGCAGCGGCAGGGATGCTACGGACACCGGGGAGCTGTTTTTT
cdr3_aa: CSSSGRDATDTGELFF

v_call: TRBV6-6
d_call: -
clone_size: few
j_call: TRBJ1-1
cdr3_nt: TGTGCCAGCAGTTACGGACACCCGACTGAAGCTTTCTTT
cdr3_aa: CASSYGHPTEAFF

v_call: TRBV5-6
d_call: TRBD1
clone_size: -
j_call: TRBJ2-2
cdr3_nt: TGTGCCAGCAGCTTGATCCGGGACAGGGGGCGCACCGGGGAGCTGTTTTTT
cdr3_aa: CASSLIRDRGRTGELFF

v_call: TRBV6-5
d_call: -
clone_size: -
j_call: TRBJ2-7
cdr3_nt: TGTGCCTCCAAGATCCGGGACATAGGCGAGCAGTACTTC
cdr3_aa: CASKIRDIGEQYF

v_call: TRBV28
d_call: TRBD1
clone_size: -
j_call: TRBJ2-1
cdr3_nt: TGTGCCAGCAGTTCCACCGGGACAGGGGGTAGTGATGAGCAGTTCTTC
cdr3_aa: CASSSTGTGGSDEQFF

v_call: TRBV28
d_call: -
clone_size: -
j_call: TRBJ1-1
cdr3_nt: TGTGCCAGCAGCCTGGACAGAGAAGCTTTCTTT
cdr3_aa: CASSLDREAFF

v_call: TRBV6-4
d_call: -
clone_size: -
j_call: TRBJ1-4
cdr3_nt: TGTGCCAGCAGTGAACATGGTTTCTGGTATGAAAAACTGTTTTTT
cdr3_aa: CASSEHGFWYEKLFF

v_call: TRBV5-4
d_call: -
clone_size: -
j_call: TRBJ2-7
cdr3_nt: TGTGCCAGCAGCCGAACGGGGGTCAGCGAGCAGTACTTC
cdr3_aa: CASSRTGVSEQYF

v_call: TRBV2
d_call: TRBD1
clone_size: -
j_call: TRBJ1-6
cdr3_nt: TGTGCCAGCAGACCCGGCAGGGGGGCCGTACTCCTCCACTTT
cdr3_aa: CASRPGRGAVLLHF

v_call: TRBV5-4
d_call: -
clone_size: -
j_call: TRBJ2-5
cdr3_nt: TGTGCCAGCAGCTCGAACTACCGGTACCAAGAGACCCAGTACTTC
cdr3_aa: CASSSNYRYQETQYF

v_call: TRBV29-1
d_call: TRBD2
clone_size: -
j_call: TRBJ2-1
cdr3_nt: TGCAGCGTTGAAGAACCCCTCGGCGGGAGGGTTCGAGTTGAGCAGTTCTTC
cdr3_aa: CSVEEPLGGRVRVEQFF

v_call: TRBV25-1
d_call: -
clone_size: few
j_call: TRBJ1-2
cdr3_nt: TGTGCCAGCACTGCGGCAGGGCCCTCAAATGGCTACACCTTC
cdr3_aa: CASTAAGPSNGYTF

v_call: TRBV7-9
d_call: -
clone_size: -
j_call: TRBJ1-4
cdr3_nt: TGTTCCAGCAGCTCCGACCAGGGAAAACTGTTTTTT
cdr3_aa: CSSSSDQGKLFF

v_call: TRBV29-1
d_call: -
clone_size: -
j_call: TRBJ2-1
cdr3_nt: TGCAGCGTTGAAAAATATCGACAGGGAGGCAATGAGCAGTTCTTC
cdr3_aa: CSVEKYRQGGNEQFF

v_call: TRBV10-3
d_call: TRBD1
clone_size: -
j_call: TRBJ2-2
cdr3_nt: TGTGCCAGCGACAGGGGGGTTAACACCGGGGAGCTGTTTTTT
cdr3_aa: CASDRGVNTGELFF

v_call: TRBV19
d_call: -
clone_size: -
j_call: TRBJ2-2
cdr3_nt: TGTGCCAGTAGTCCCCCGGGAACGGTCACCGGGGAGCTGTTTTTT
cdr3_aa: CASSPPGTVTGELFF

v_call: TRBV19
d_call: -
clone_size: -
j_call: TRBJ2-7
cdr3_nt: TGTGCCAGTAGTATTGCAGGTTCCTCCTACGAGCAGTACTTC
cdr3_aa: CASSIAGSSYEQYF

v_call: TRBV7-6
d_call: TRBD1
clone_size: -
j_call: TRBJ2-5
cdr3_nt: TGTGCCAGCAGCTTGACAGGGTTACAAGAGACCCAGTACTTC
cdr3_aa: CASSLTGLQETQYF